The sequence of this T cell receptor (beta chain) was determined in a study of Ad26.COV2.S vaccination and SARS-CoV-2 variants. Study-level background: Once or twice, 56 days apart, Ad26.COV2.S was delivered intramuscularly.

Study-wide results and limits: Recipients given vaccine exceeded placebo recipients in spike-specific TCR breadth.

The treatment denotes: about 20 received Ad26.COV2.S at low or high dose, single or two shots; 5 received placebo; per-sample allocation not given. Each sample was drawn 63 days after the first injection (of vaccine or placebo). On this clone itself: What it binds is unknown.

TCRdb keeps only in-frame clones here, not all; method: immunoSEQ multiplex PCR. The sample includes about 410,000 clones, around 89% seen only once; the top ten take 1.9%. Germline loops: CDR1 SEHNR, CDR2 FQNEAQ (reference sequence). This CDR3 contains 13 residues. V dropped 7 bases and J dropped 1 base, with 10 bases sitting between them. This receptor was taken from a person aged 18-60 years who received the Ad26.COV2.S COVID-19 vaccine or a placebo. This chain joins TRBV7-9 and TRBJ1-1; no definite D call. The material sequenced was peripheral blood, taken in a trial of Ad26.COV2.S vaccine versus placebo. As DNA, the CDR3 is TGTGCCAGCACCCCTGCGGGGAACACTGAAGCTTTCTTT. Its translation: CASTPAGNTEAFF.